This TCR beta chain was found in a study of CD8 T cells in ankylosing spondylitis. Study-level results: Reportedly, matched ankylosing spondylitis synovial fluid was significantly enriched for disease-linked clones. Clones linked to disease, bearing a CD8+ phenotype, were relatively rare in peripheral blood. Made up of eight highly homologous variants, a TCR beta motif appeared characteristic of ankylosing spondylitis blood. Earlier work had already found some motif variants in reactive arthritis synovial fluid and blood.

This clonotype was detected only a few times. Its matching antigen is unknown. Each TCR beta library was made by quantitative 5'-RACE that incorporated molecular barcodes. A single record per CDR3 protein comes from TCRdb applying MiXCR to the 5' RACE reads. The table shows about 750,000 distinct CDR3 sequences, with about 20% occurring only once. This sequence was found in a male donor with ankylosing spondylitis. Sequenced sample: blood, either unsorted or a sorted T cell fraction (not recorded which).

CDR3 in DNA: TGTGCCAGCAGGAGGACCGAGGGTGGGGCTAACTATGGCTACACCTTC. Its protein product is CASRRTEGGANYGYTF. The V and J genes are TRBV27 and TRBJ1-2; D uncertain. Germline V lookup: CDR1 MNHEY, CDR2 SMNVEV (reference sequence). V was clipped by 6 bases and J by 0 bases, with 17 bases between them. The CDR3 has 16 amino acids.